These 4 T cell receptor beta chains were sequenced from one sample in a study of blood T cell repertoires in COVID-19. The table came from immunoSEQ multiplex PCR; TCRdb's copy has only in-frame clones and leaves some out. The sample records approximately 260,000 clones, roughly 89% being singletons. Sequencing used peripheral blood. The source is a woman aged 60-70 years with COVID-19, enrolled during active disease.

This clone was detected a few times. The rearrangement uses TRBV10-3 and TRBJ1-1, with a tentative D call TRBD1 (5 bases). CDR1 and CDR2 from the germline V gene are ENHRY and SYGVKD. The CDR3 consists of 13 residues. V lost 9 bases, J lost 3 bases, and 14 bases lay in between. The CDR3 sequence is CAIRGVPDTEAFF. Written as DNA, the CDR3 is TGTGCCATTCGGGGGGTACCAGACACTGAAGCTTTCTTT.

V is TRBV6-1 and J is TRBJ1-1; D is unclear. The CDR3 contains 12 residues. Germline assignment: CDR1 MNHNS and CDR2 SASEGT. Trimming left V 2 bases short and J 9 bases short, with 10 bases between. The CDR3: CASSEFPSQAFF. CDR3 bases: TGTGCCAGCAGTGAATTCCCTAGTCAAGCTTTCTTT.

The chain employs TRBV5-1 and TRBJ2-3; 11 bases agree with TRBD2. V gave up 0 bases and J gave up 5 bases; unmatched junction bases: 2. Germline CDR1 SGHRS, CDR2 YFSETQ. This CDR3 is built from 15 residues. The CDR3 DNA is TGCGCCAGCAGCTTGGTTAGCGGGGGGGGAGATACGCAGTATTTT. This sequence encodes CASSLVSGGGDTQYF.

As for this clone: The junction and the germline gene differ at one end; a read error may be behind it. The chain couples TRBV5-1 to TRBJ2-2; either TRBD1 or TRBD2 may supply D (6 bases each). This CDR3 contains 15 residues. In germline, CDR1 is SGHRS, CDR2 YFSETQ. CDR3 coding DNA: TGCGCCAGCACCTTGGGGGGCCCGAACACCGGGGAGCTGTTTTTT. Its translation is CASTLGGPNTGELFF.